This TCR beta chain was found in a study of T-cell reconstitution after alpha-beta-depleted transplantation in children. Findings and limits, study-wide: Newly produced T cells mostly provided counts and TCRbeta diversity after one year, as hyperexpanded clones declined. In some patients, recipient T cells and intrathymic progenitors surviving conditioning explained high day-60 diversity.

This clonotype was found many times. Its specificity is not known. The CDR3 totals 16 residues. Trimming cost V 2 bases and J 0 bases, with 13 bases left between them. The V gene's germline CDR1 is MNHEY and CDR2 SVGAGI. A library of TCRbeta sequences, prepared with unique molecular identifiers, was generated. TCRdb itself ran the PCR reads through MiXCR, one entry per CDR3 protein. Of about 300,000 distinct CDR3 sequences in the sample, just over 7.5% are singletons; the top ten hold approximately 9%. The receptor was derived from a female patient aged 2-9 years who had a stem cell transplant for Fanconi anemia, so the T cells may come from the graft donor. The chain joins TRBV6-5 to TRBJ1-2, with TRBD1 as a possible D gene (6 bases). Material: peripheral blood, obtained 360 days after TCRalphabeta/CD19-depleted stem cell transplant. The CDR3 DNA follows: TGTGCCAGCAGTTACGGAGCCGGGGGCCCTAACTATGGCTACACCTTC. This encodes CASSYGAGGPNYGYTF.